These 27 T cell receptor beta chains came from one sample sequenced in a study of cytomegalovirus exposure and HLA in healthy donors. Produced via immunoSEQ multiplex PCR; TCRdb's table is partial and in-frame only. The sample has 260,000 or so clones, over 75% seen once. The sample was PBMCs. All receptors come from a woman aged 18-29 years in good health and CMV-seronegative.

This chain joins TRBV5-1 and TRBJ1-5; 7 positions agree with TRBD1. The CDR3 runs 17 residues. Germline assignment: CDR1 SGHRS and CDR2 YFSETQ. V shed 2 bases and J 5 bases; nucleotides not matched to a gene: 13. DNA of the CDR3: TGCGCCAGCAGCTTATTGCCCACGGGACAGAGGGATCAGCCCCAGCATTTT. Encoded protein: CASSLLPTGQRDQPQHF.

CDR3 loop: CSVEDEKDRGSLVAFF. For the CDR3, the DNA is TGCAGCGTTGAAGACGAAAAGGACAGGGGTTCCCTTGTAGCTTTCTTT. This chain joins TRBV29-1 and TRBJ1-1, with 9 bases identical to TRBD1. The germline V gene has CDR1 SQVTM and CDR2 ANQGSEA. The V segment lost 0 bases and the J segment 10 bases; nucleotides outside the gene matches: 15. The CDR3 is made up of 16 amino acids.

The genes are TRBV6-1 and TRBJ1-1; the match to TRBD1 covers 7 bases. CDR1 MNHNS and CDR2 SASEGT come from the germline V gene. The V gene end was trimmed by 10 bases and the J gene end by 1 base; junction bases not matched to a gene: 12. This CDR3 has 15 residues. CDR3 amino acids: CAIKGRDRSNTEAFF. The CDR3 coding sequence is TGTGCCATAAAGGGACGGGACAGATCGAACACTGAAGCTTTCTTT.

The J gene is TRBJ1-1, the V gene TRBV2; 8 nucleotides align to TRBD1. Germline V lookup: CDR1 SNHLY, CDR2 FYNNEI. V trimming: 11 bases; J trimming: 0 bases; junction bases outside the gene matches: 8. CDR3 length equals 14 residues. The CDR3 here is CAAIRDRMNTEAFF. Here the CDR3 DNA reads TGTGCCGCCATCCGGGACAGGATGAACACTGAAGCTTTCTTT.

V gene TRBV28 combines with J gene TRBJ2-7, with TRBD1 matching over 10 bases. V gave up 3 bases and J gave up 7 bases; unmatched junction bases: 6. The CDR3 is 14 residues long. The germline CDR1 and CDR2 sequences are MDHEN and SYDVKM. The CDR3 nucleotides are TGTGCCAGCAGTTTTCGACAGGGGGCCGGTGAGCAGTACTTC. The encoded protein is CASSFRQGAGEQYF. Full variable domain (missing parts from reference TRBV28 and TRBJ2-7): DVKVTQSSRYLVKRTGEKVFLECVQDMDHENMFWYRQDPGLGLRLIYFSYDVKMKEKGDIPEGYSVSREKKERFSLILESASTNQTSMYLCASSFRQGAGEQYFGPGTRLTVT.

The chain uses TRBV10-3 and TRBJ2-3; 9 bases fit TRBD2. With V trimmed by 5 bases and J by 6 bases, 9 bases remained unmatched. This CDR3 spans 15 amino acids. Germline values: CDR1 ENHRY, CDR2 SYGVKD. The CDR3 protein is CAISRAGGVGDTQYF. DNA for the CDR3: TGTGCCATCAGTCGAGCGGGAGGTGTGGGGGATACGCAGTATTTT.

The sample holds one count of this clone. This sequence joins TRBV4-3 and TRBJ1-3; D is unclear. This CDR3 is 16 amino acids long. Trimming removed 0 bases at V and 3 bases at J, with 12 bases between. Germline V gene data show CDR1 as LGHNA and CDR2 as YSLEER. The CDR3 DNA sequence: TGCGCCAGCAGCCAAGAGAGAGGAGCGGGTGGAAACACCATATATTTT. It translates to CASSQERGAGGNTIYF.

This CDR3 reads CASSSQGVAGELFF. CDR3 nucleotide sequence: TGTGCCAGCAGCTCACAGGGAGTAGCCGGGGAGCTGTTTTTT. J is TRBJ2-2 and V is TRBV7-2, with a tentative D call TRBD1 (6 bases). V lost 4 bases and J 6 bases, leaving 12 bases between the germline ends. Germline CDR1 SGHTA, CDR2 FQGNSA. The CDR3 spans 14 residues. Looking up the rest from reference TRBV7-2 and TRBJ2-2 gives the full variable domain: GAGVSQSPSNKVTEKGKDVELRCDPISGHTALYWYRQSLGQGLEFLIYFQGNSAPDKSGLPSDRFSAERTGGSVSTLTIQRTQQEDSAVYLCASSSQGVAGELFFGEGSRLTVL.

This sequence joins TRBV5-8 and TRBJ2-1; a weak D match, TRBD2 (5 bases). CDR1 and CDR2 (germline): SGHTS, YDEGEE. The CDR3 sequence is 14 residues long. V was cut by 7 bases and J by 0 bases, with 11 bases left in between. CDR3 nucleotide sequence: TGTGCCAGCGGACTCTCTGACTCCTACAATGAGCAGTTCTTC. It encodes CASGLSDSYNEQFF.

The CDR3 here is CATSPSRVLAQYF. The CDR3 nucleotides read TGTGCCACCAGCCCCAGTCGGGTATTGGCGCAGTATTTT. V and J are TRBV15 and TRBJ2-3; D is unresolved. CDR3 length: 13 residues. Deletions cut 5 bases from V and 10 bases from J, with 16 bases between. Germline CDR1 reads LNHNV; CDR2 reads YYDKDF (reference sequence).

The V gene is TRBV4-2, the J gene TRBJ1-2; 8 nucleotides line up with TRBD1. The junction had 4 bases not matched to a gene; V was cut back by 0 bases and J by 4 bases. CDR1 and CDR2 (germline): LGHNA, YNFKEQ. This CDR3 contains 15 residues. DNA of the CDR3: TGTGCCAGCAGCCAAGATCTAGGACAGGGCTATGGCTACACCTTC. Encoded protein: CASSQDLGQGYGYTF.

This chain joins TRBV14 and TRBJ1-2; D not certain. Trimming removed 1 base from V and 0 bases from J, with 9 bases in between. The germline gives CDR1 SGHDN, CDR2 FVKESK. The CDR3 spans 15 residues. This CDR3 is CASSQGRRSNYGYTF. DNA of the CDR3: TGTGCCAGCAGCCAAGGCAGGCGTTCTAACTATGGCTACACCTTC.

The chain joins TRBV5-5 to TRBJ2-7, with D perhaps matching TRBD2 (6 bases). The CDR3 sequence is 18 residues long. Trimming cost V 4 bases and J 0 bases, with 23 bases left between them. Germline CDR1 reads SGHKS; CDR2 reads YYEKEE (reference sequence). This chain's CDR3 is CASSRGAEGPFSSYEQYF. The CDR3 nucleotides read TGTGCCAGCAGCCGAGGGGCGGAGGGGCCATTCAGCTCCTACGAGCAGTACTTC.

The chain is built from TRBV5-1 and TRBJ2-1, with D perhaps matching TRBD2 (7 bases). The CDR3 has 16 residues. V lost 3 bases and J 0 bases, leaving 13 bases between the germline ends. Per germline, CDR1 SGHRS and CDR2 YFSETQ. For the CDR3, the DNA is TGCGCCAGCAGCTGGGGGGGCAGCAGCTCCTACAATGAGCAGTTCTTC. Its protein product is CASSWGGSSSYNEQFF.

The V gene is TRBV7-6, the J gene TRBJ2-1; 13 nucleotides align to TRBD2. Germline values: CDR1 SGHVS, CDR2 FNYEAQ. This CDR3 has 14 residues. With 4 bases clipped from V and 8 bases from J, the junction kept 2 bases outside the gene matches. The CDR3 DNA is TGTGCCAGCAGCTGGGGACTAGCGGGACATGAGCAGTTCTTC. This encodes CASSWGLAGHEQFF.

This clone has just a few counts. This chain uses TRBV28 with TRBJ1-1, with TRBD1 matching 8 bases. Germline values: CDR1 MDHEN, CDR2 SYDVKM. The CDR3 extends over 12 amino acids. The junction had 5 bases not matched to a gene; V was cut back by 6 bases and J by 8 bases. CDR3 DNA: TGTGCCAGCAGCCGAGGGGACAGGGAAGCTTTCTTT. Translated, it gives CASSRGDREAFF.

The chain is built from TRBV9 and TRBJ1-3; 8 positions agree with TRBD1. V was pared by 0 bases and J by 3 bases, with 8 bases of the junction left unmatched. The germline CDR1 and CDR2 sequences are SGDLS and YYNGEE. The CDR3 length is 17 residues. CDR3 protein: CASSVAPQGASGNTIYF. The CDR3 DNA follows: TGTGCCAGCAGCGTAGCTCCCCAGGGGGCGAGTGGAAACACCATATATTTT.

This chain connects TRBV18 to TRBJ1-5; D is perhaps TRBD1 (6 bases). The CDR3 loop spans 17 amino acids. Germline values: CDR1 KGHSH, CDR2 LQKENI. The V gene lost 6 bases and the J gene lost 0 bases, with 18 bases spanning the gap. DNA for the CDR3: TGTGCCAGCTCGAGCGCCCAGGGGCCCCATAGCAATCAGCCCCAGCATTTT. Protein: CASSSAQGPHSNQPQHF.

The chain carries TRBV5-6 and TRBJ2-1; possible D gene TRBD1, 6 bases. This CDR3 is built from 13 residues. The germline V gene encodes CDR1 SGHDT and CDR2 YYEEEE. V dropped 4 bases and J dropped 7 bases, with 12 bases sitting between them. CDR3 amino acids: CASSKTGTNEQFF. The CDR3 DNA reads TGTGCCAGCAGCAAAACCGGGACAAATGAGCAGTTCTTC.

The J gene is TRBJ2-3, the V gene TRBV7-8; 11 nucleotides match TRBD2. Germline CDR1 is SGHVS and CDR2 is FQNEAQ. V lost 5 bases to trimming and J lost 8 bases; unmatched junction nucleotides: 15. This CDR3 comprises 17 residues. For the CDR3, the DNA is TGTGCCAGCAGCCATCTACGACTAGCGGGACCAAGAGGTACGCAGTATTTT. Its protein is CASSHLRLAGPRGTQYF.

The chain has TRBV13 and TRBJ1-1; D gene unclear. The CDR3 is made up of 13 amino acids. Germline V gene lookup returns CDR1 PRHDT and CDR2 FYEKMQ (reference sequence). The V end was cut by 1 base, the J end by 6 bases, with 9 bases between. CDR3 sequence reads: CASSLAVRAEAFF. The CDR3 DNA is TGTGCCAGCAGCTTAGCAGTTCGGGCTGAAGCTTTCTTT. Full variable domain (outside the CDR3, taken from reference TRBV13 and TRBJ1-1): AAGVIQSPRHLIKEKRETATLKCYPIPRHDTVYWYQQGPGQDPQFLISFYEKMQSDKGSIPDRFSAQQFSDYHSELNMSSLELGDSALYFCASSLAVRAEAFFGQGTRLTVV.

The gene calls are TRBV9 and TRBJ1-2; TRBD1 matches at 9 bases. V trimming: 0 bases; J trimming: 8 bases; junction bases outside the gene matches: 14. The V gene's germline CDR1 is SGDLS and CDR2 YYNGEE. This CDR3 comprises 17 residues. The CDR3 protein is CASSVEFTVGTGNGYTF. The CDR3 region has the DNA TGTGCCAGCAGCGTAGAGTTCACCGTCGGGACAGGGAACGGCTACACCTTC. Full variable domain (rest looked up from reference TRBV9 and TRBJ1-2): DSGVTQTPKHLITATGQRVTLRCSPRSGDLSVYWYQQSLDQGLQFLIQYYNGEERAKGNILERFSAQQFPDLHSELNLSSLELGDSALYFCASSVEFTVGTGNGYTFGSGTRLTVV.

V is TRBV9 and J is TRBJ1-1; the D is unclear. There are 15 residues in the CDR3. V lost 0 bases and J 0 bases, leaving 9 bases between the germline ends. Looked up from germline, CDR1 is SGDLS and CDR2 is YYNGEE. CDR3 in DNA: TGTGCCAGCAGCGTAGTAGCACATGTGAACACTGAAGCTTTCTTT. Encoded protein: CASSVVAHVNTEAFF. The complete variable domain, with remaining parts taken from reference TRBV9 and TRBJ1-1, reads DSGVTQTPKHLITATGQRVTLRCSPRSGDLSVYWYQQSLDQGLQFLIQYYNGEERAKGNILERFSAQQFPDLHSELNLSSLELGDSALYFCASSVVAHVNTEAFFGQGTRLTVV.

The CDR3 DNA is TGTGCCAGCAGAGAAGGGGTCCGCAATCAGCCCCAGCATTTT. This sequence encodes CASREGVRNQPQHF. The gene calls are TRBV6-5 and TRBJ1-5; perhaps TRBD1 as D (5 bases). Trimming removed 6 bases at V and 2 bases at J, with 11 bases between. Germline values: CDR1 MNHEY, CDR2 SVGAGI. CDR3 length: 14 amino acids.

The chain employs TRBV19 and TRBJ2-1; 7 bases agree with TRBD2. CDR1 is LNHDA, CDR2 SQIVND, per germline (reference sequence). This CDR3 is built from 15 residues. J was trimmed by 5 bases and V by 7 bases; bases with no gene match: 11. CDR3 protein: CASNDPRGINNEQFF. The CDR3 region has the DNA TGTGCCAGTAACGACCCGCGGGGGATTAACAATGAGCAGTTCTTC.

The chain joins TRBV7-9 to TRBJ1-4, with D perhaps TRBD1 (5 bases). Looked up from germline, CDR1 is SEHNR and CDR2 is FQNEAQ (reference sequence). CDR3 size: 15 residues. V was shortened by 7 bases and J by 6 bases, with 18 bases between the two germline ends. The CDR3 here is CASTILVWGDEKLFF. CDR3 coding DNA: TGTGCCAGCACCATACTAGTCTGGGGGGATGAAAAACTGTTTTTT.

The chain combines TRBV4-3 with TRBJ2-3; 8 bases fit TRBD2. V lost 3 bases, J lost 4 bases, and 9 bases stayed unmatched. In germline, CDR1 is LGHNA, CDR2 YSLEER. This CDR3 is 16 amino acids long. The CDR3 reads CASSQSSGSGADTQYF. In nucleotides, the CDR3 is TGCGCCAGCAGCCAGAGCAGCGGGAGTGGGGCAGATACGCAGTATTTT.